What follows are 20 T cell receptor beta chains derived from one specimen sequenced in a study of cytomegalovirus exposure and HLA in healthy donors. A multiplex PCR was run with 60 Vbeta primers and 13 Jbeta primers. The method was immunoSEQ multiplex PCR; TCRdb's version includes in-frame clones alone and lacks a portion of them. The table lists 150,000 or so clones, approximately 72% of them singletons. The sequenced material came from PBMCs. Receptors were obtained from a human donor in good health.

This clone was picked up a small number of times. This rearrangement joins TRBV10-1 to TRBJ2-3; 11 bases are shared with TRBD2. The trim removed 2 bases at V and 2 bases at J, leaving 6 bases unmatched. Germline V CDR1 and CDR2: WNHNN, SYGVQD (reference sequence). The CDR3 extends over 17 amino acids. The chain's CDR3 is CASSETGLAAPTDTQYF. The DNA for the CDR3 is TGCGCCAGCAGTGAGACGGGACTAGCGGCGCCCACAGATACGCAGTATTTT.

In its sample, this clone was seen a few times. The chain is built from TRBV18 and TRBJ1-1, with D maybe TRBD1 (5 bases). Per germline, CDR1 KGHSH and CDR2 LQKENI. The ends were cut back, 3 bases at V and 1 base at J, with 9 bases in the middle. CDR3 length equals 14 residues. The CDR3 sequence: CASSPLRANTEAFF. DNA for the CDR3: TGTGCCAGCTCACCTCTCAGGGCGAACACTGAAGCTTTCTTT.

The chain is built from TRBV19 and TRBJ1-2; 7 positions agree with TRBD1. CDR3 length equals 15 residues. V shed 5 bases and J 2 bases; nucleotides not matched to a gene: 8. Germline CDR1 reads LNHDA; CDR2 reads SQIVND (reference sequence). CDR3 bases: TGTGCCAGTAGTTCACGAAAACAGGGGAACTATGGCTACACCTTC. Translation: CASSSRKQGNYGYTF.

The chain couples TRBV5-1 to TRBJ1-2, with TRBD1 as a possible D gene (6 bases). Germline V gene sequence: CDR1 SGHRS, CDR2 YFSETQ. The CDR3 is 15 residues long. V lost 4 bases and J lost 4, with 17 bases in between. CDR3 region: CASSPLAGAVYGYTF. The CDR3 DNA follows: TGCGCCAGCAGCCCCCTGGCGGGGGCGGTCTATGGCTACACCTTC.

This chain uses TRBV6-1 with TRBJ2-7, with 10 bases aligning to TRBD2. The CDR3 contains 13 residues. V gave up 5 bases and J gave up 11 bases; unmatched junction bases: 9. CDR1 and CDR2 from the germline V gene are MNHNS and SASEGT. The CDR3 sequence is CASSNSGGNLKYF. The CDR3 coding sequence is TGTGCCAGCAGTAATAGCGGGGGGAACCTTAAGTACTTC.

The chain has TRBV7-2 and TRBJ2-2, with 7 bases matching TRBD1. The trim removed 6 bases at V and 4 bases at J, leaving 5 bases unmatched. The germline V gene encodes CDR1 SGHTA and CDR2 FQGNSA. The CDR3 runs to 14 residues. CDR3 in DNA: TGTGCCAGCAGGAGCTCAGGGGGCACCGGGGAGCTGTTTTTT. It translates to CASRSSGGTGELFF.

The chain is built from TRBV29-1 and TRBJ2-3; TRBD1 aligns across 10 bases. Germline trimming cut 4 bases from V and 4 bases from J; bases unmatched to any gene: 17. CDR3 size: 18 residues. Germline assignment: CDR1 SQVTM and CDR2 ANQGSEA. The DNA of the CDR3 is TGCAGCGTTGTAGGTTTGTGGACAGGGGGGATCGGGGCAGATACGCAGTATTTT. Its translation: CSVVGLWTGGIGADTQYF.

The V and J genes are TRBV6-5 and TRBJ1-5; D perhaps matches TRBD1 (5 bases). Trimming left V 3 bases short and J 7 bases short, with 13 bases between. The CDR3 totals 14 residues. Germline CDR1 MNHEY, CDR2 SVGAGI. The CDR3 nucleotides are TGTGCCAGCAGTTATGAGGAGGGGTGGCAGCCCCAGCATTTT. It codes for CASSYEEGWQPQHF.

This clone was seen a few times. The CDR3 spells CASSSPGSLQAFF. CDR3 nucleotide sequence: TGTGCCAGCAGCTCACCCGGGTCGCTCCAAGCTTTCTTT. The genes are TRBV7-9 and TRBJ1-1; no clear D. This CDR3 has 13 residues. The ends were cut back, 4 bases at V and 9 bases at J, with 15 bases in the middle. Germline-derived CDR1 and CDR2 are SEHNR and FQNEAQ (reference sequence).

As DNA, the CDR3 is TGTGCCAGCAGCCGGAGGACGGCTAACTATGGCTACACCTTC. It yields the protein CASSRRTANYGYTF. This rearrangement joins TRBV6-5 to TRBJ1-2; unclear D gene. Trimming pared 6 bases from V and 0 bases from J, leaving 11 bases between. The CDR3 totals 14 residues. Germline V CDR1 and CDR2: MNHEY, SVGAGI.

The chain links TRBV29-1 to TRBJ1-2; a weak D match, TRBD1 (6 bases). Germline V gene lookup returns CDR1 SQVTM and CDR2 ANQGSEA. V lost 7 bases, J lost 0 bases, and 18 bases lay in between. The CDR3 totals 15 residues. The CDR3 nucleotides are TGCAGCGCTCCCGGCGGACAGCGAGCTAACTATGGCTACACCTTC. Encoded protein: CSAPGGQRANYGYTF.

The V call is TRBV4-3, the J call TRBJ1-2; D gene ambiguous. The ends were cut back, 4 bases at V and 4 bases at J, with 16 bases in the middle. The CDR3 sequence is 15 residues long. Germline V gene sequence: CDR1 LGHNA, CDR2 YSLEER. The CDR3 protein is CASSPSQVGSYGYTF. CDR3 nucleotide sequence: TGCGCCAGCAGCCCGAGCCAAGTGGGGAGCTATGGCTACACCTTC.

This clone appeared a few times. The chain uses TRBV30 and TRBJ2-7; 14 nucleotides match TRBD2. Germline V CDR1 and CDR2: GTSNPN, SVGIG (reference sequence). After removal of 2 bases from V and 0 bases from J, the junction contained 6 bases not matched to a gene. This CDR3 region has 17 residues. CDR3 in amino acids: CAWSRGLAGASSYEQYF. The CDR3, as DNA: TGTGCCTGGAGTAGGGGACTAGCGGGAGCCAGCTCCTACGAGCAGTACTTC.

This clone has a count of ten or more. The chain links TRBV30 to TRBJ1-2; possibly TRBD1 for D (6 bases). Trimming shortened V by 3 bases and J by 3 bases, and 20 bases separated the two germline ends. Germline assignment: CDR1 GTSNPN and CDR2 SVGIG (reference sequence). The CDR3 sequence is 16 residues long. CDR3 DNA sequence: TGTGCCTGGAGAACCATGAATACAGGGCTGGACTATGGCTACACCTTC. Translating gives CAWRTMNTGLDYGYTF.

The chain couples TRBV18 to TRBJ1-1; 9 bases match TRBD1. V shed 5 bases, J shed 2 bases, and the junction held 9 bases outside the gene matches. The CDR3 is 16 residues long. Germline V lookup: CDR1 KGHSH, CDR2 LQKENI. The CDR3 spells CASSSFQGQGNTEAFF. DNA of the CDR3: TGTGCCAGCTCATCGTTTCAGGGACAGGGAAACACTGAAGCTTTCTTT.

This clone was found once. V gene TRBV21-1 combines with J gene TRBJ1-3; the DNA was not used to check the table's D call, TRBD1. TRBV21-1 is an annotated pseudogene. This CDR3 has 15 amino acids. This chain's CDR3 is CASSKGTGEAYTIYF. CDR3 sequence (DNA): TGTGCCAGCAGCAAAGGGACAGGGGAGGCCTACACCATATATTTT.

The chain uses TRBV19 and TRBJ1-1, with a weak D call TRBD1 (5 bases). CDR3 size: 15 residues. Trimming left V 3 bases short and J 0 bases short, with 11 bases between. Germline V CDR1 and CDR2: LNHDA, SQIVND (reference sequence). Here the CDR3 reads CASSMWGSMNTEAFF. In DNA, the CDR3 is TGTGCCAGTAGTATGTGGGGCAGCATGAACACTGAAGCTTTCTTT.

The chain joins TRBV27 to TRBJ2-7; 8 bases agree with TRBD1. With 5 bases clipped from V and 3 bases from J, the junction kept 9 bases outside the gene matches. Looked up from germline, CDR1 is MNHEY and CDR2 is SMNVEV (reference sequence). This CDR3 contains 15 residues. Here the CDR3 DNA reads TGTGCCAGCAGTCTAAGACAGGGGATAGTCTACGAGCAGTACTTC. The encoded protein is CASSLRQGIVYEQYF.

This rearrangement joins TRBV2 to TRBJ2-1, with D perhaps TRBD1 (5 bases). The CDR3 loop spans 12 amino acids. Germline V gives CDR1 SNHLY, CDR2 FYNNEI. V lost 11 bases, J lost 3 bases, and 11 bases lay in between. CDR3 region: CAGLRDYNEQFF. The CDR3 DNA is TGTGCCGGCCTCAGGGACTACAATGAGCAGTTCTTC.

The genes are TRBV6-1 and TRBJ1-1; perhaps TRBD1 as D (5 bases). Looked up from germline, CDR1 is MNHNS and CDR2 is SASEGT. The CDR3 runs 14 residues. Trimming took 6 bases from V and 1 from J, leaving 12 bases between them. The CDR3 loop reads CASRRQIQNTEAFF. DNA for the CDR3: TGTGCCAGCAGGAGACAGATACAGAACACTGAAGCTTTCTTT.